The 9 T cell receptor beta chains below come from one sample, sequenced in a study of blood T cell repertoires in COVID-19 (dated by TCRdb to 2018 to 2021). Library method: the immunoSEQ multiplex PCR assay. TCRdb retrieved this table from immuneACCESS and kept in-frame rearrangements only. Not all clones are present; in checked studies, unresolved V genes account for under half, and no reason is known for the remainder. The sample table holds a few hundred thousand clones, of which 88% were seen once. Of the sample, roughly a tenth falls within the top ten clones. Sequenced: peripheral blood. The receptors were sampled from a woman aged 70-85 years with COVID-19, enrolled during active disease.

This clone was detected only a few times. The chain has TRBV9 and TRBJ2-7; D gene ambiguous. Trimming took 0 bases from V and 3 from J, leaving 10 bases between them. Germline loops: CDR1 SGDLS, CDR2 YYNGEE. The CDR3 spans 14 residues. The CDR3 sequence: CASSVGPVHYEQYF. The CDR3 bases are TGTGCCAGCAGCGTAGGGCCCGTCCACTACGAGCAGTACTTC.

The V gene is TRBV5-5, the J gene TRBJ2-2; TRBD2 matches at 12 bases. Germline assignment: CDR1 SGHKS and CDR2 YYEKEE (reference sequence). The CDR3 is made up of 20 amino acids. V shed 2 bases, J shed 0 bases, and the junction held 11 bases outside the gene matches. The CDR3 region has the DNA TGTGCCAGCAGCTTTAGATTTTCGGGGACTAGCGGGTCGAACACCGGGGAGCTGTTTTTT. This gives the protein CASSFRFSGTSGSNTGELFF. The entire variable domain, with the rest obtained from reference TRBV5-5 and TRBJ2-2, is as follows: DAGVTQSPTHLIKTRGQQVTLRCSPISGHKSVSWYQQVLGQGPQFIFQYYEKEERGRGNFPDRFSARQFPNYSSELNVNALLLGDSALYLCASSFRFSGTSGSNTGELFFGEGSRLTVL.

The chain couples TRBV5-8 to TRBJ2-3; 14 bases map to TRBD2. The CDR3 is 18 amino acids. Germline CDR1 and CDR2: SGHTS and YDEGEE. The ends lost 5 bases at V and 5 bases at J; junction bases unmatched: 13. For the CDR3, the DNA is TGTGCCAGCAGTCCCGGGACTAGCGGGAGTGTAGTTCAAGATACGCAGTATTTT. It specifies CASSPGTSGSVVQDTQYF.

Here the CDR3 DNA reads TGTGCCACTATCTCGACAGGGGGGCTCTATGGCTACACCTTC. This sequence encodes CATISTGGLYGYTF. The chain links TRBV10-3 to TRBJ1-2; 9 bases align to TRBD1. Germline assignment: CDR1 ENHRY and CDR2 SYGVKD. J gave up 4 bases and V 10 bases, and 10 bases lay outside the gene matches. This CDR3 has 14 amino acids.

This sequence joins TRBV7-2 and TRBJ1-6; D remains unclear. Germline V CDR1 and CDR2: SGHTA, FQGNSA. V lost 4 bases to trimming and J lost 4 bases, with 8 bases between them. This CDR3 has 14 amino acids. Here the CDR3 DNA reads TGTGCCAGCAGCTCCACAGCATATAATTCACCCCTCCACTTT. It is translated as CASSSTAYNSPLHF.

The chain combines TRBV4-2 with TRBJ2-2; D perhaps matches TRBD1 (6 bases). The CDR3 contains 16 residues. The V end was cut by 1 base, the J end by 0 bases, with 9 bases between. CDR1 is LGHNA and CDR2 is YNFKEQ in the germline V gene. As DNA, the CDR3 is TGTGCCAGCAGCCAAGGCCAGGGGCCGAACACCGGGGAGCTGTTTTTT. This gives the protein CASSQGQGPNTGELFF.

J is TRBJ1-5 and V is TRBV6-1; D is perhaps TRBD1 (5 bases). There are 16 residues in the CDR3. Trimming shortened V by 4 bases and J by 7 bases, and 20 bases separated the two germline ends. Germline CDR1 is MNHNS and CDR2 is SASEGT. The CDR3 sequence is CASSGSGRVNWQPQHF. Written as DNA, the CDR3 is TGTGCCAGCAGTGGAAGTGGCAGGGTAAATTGGCAGCCCCAGCATTTT.

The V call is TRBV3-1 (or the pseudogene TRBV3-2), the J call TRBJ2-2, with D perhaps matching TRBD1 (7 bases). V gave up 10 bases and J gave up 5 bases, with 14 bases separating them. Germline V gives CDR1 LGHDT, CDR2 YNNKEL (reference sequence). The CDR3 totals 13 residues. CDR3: CATRTGGTGELFF. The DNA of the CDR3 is TGTGCCACCCGGACAGGAGGGACCGGGGAGCTGTTTTTT.

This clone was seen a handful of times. The CDR3 region is CASYSNEQFF. The CDR3, as DNA: TGTGCCAGCTACTCGAATGAGCAGTTCTTC. The chain employs TRBV6-5 and TRBJ2-1, with unresolved D. Per germline, CDR1 MNHEY and CDR2 SVGAGI. Between the trimmed V and J ends, which lost 8 bases and 7 bases, there was a span of 6 bases. The CDR3 has 10 amino acids.